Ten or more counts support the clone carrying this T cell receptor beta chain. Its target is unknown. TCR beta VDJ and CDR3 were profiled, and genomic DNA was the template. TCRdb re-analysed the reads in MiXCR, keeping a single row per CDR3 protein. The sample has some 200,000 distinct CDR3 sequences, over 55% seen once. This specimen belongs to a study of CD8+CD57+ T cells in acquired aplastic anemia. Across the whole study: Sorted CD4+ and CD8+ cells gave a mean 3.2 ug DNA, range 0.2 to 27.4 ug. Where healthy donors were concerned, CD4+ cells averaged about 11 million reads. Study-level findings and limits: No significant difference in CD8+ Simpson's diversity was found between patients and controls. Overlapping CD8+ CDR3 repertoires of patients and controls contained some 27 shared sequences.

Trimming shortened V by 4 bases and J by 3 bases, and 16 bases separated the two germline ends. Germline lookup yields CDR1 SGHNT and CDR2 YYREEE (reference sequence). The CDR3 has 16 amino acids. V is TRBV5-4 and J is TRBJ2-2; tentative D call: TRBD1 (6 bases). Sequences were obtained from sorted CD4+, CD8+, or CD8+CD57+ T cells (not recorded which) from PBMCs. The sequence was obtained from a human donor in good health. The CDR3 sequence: CASSRGNSDYTGELFF. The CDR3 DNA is TGTGCCAGCAGCAGGGGGAATAGCGACTACACCGGGGAGCTGTTTTTT.